This T cell receptor beta chain derives from a study of blood T cell repertoires in COVID-19. Whole-study context: Researchers got acute and convalescent COVID-19 samples from the United States, Italy and Spain. T cells, B-cell-depleted T cells, or PBMCs provided the cDNA or gDNA that served as material.

This clone has only one observation. Germline trimming cut 3 bases from V and 6 bases from J; bases unmatched to any gene: 4. Germline CDR1 and CDR2: LNHDA and SQIVND (reference sequence). The CDR3 sequence is 14 residues long. Per the study methods: Nucleated cell counts were estimated from reference gene primer amplification. Libraries were prepared by immunoSEQ multiplex PCR; TCRdb keeps only in-frame clonotypes and omits some of them. Clonal size and the V and J genes are those of that table, whereas D and trimming came from the DNA. The table has about 140,000 clones, roughly 89% seen once. The rearrangement uses TRBV19 and TRBJ2-2, with 7 bases aligning to TRBD1. Sequencing used peripheral blood. The receptor comes from a woman aged 40 to 55 with acute or convalescent COVID-19. The CDR3 nucleotides are TGTGCCAGTAGTATGACACAGGGGCCCGGGGAGCTGTTTTTT. Its translation is CASSMTQGPGELFF. The full variable domain, completed using reference TRBV19 and TRBJ2-2, is DGGITQSPKYLFRKEGQNVTLSCEQNLNHDAMYWYRQDPGQGLRLIYYSQIVNDFQKGDIAEGYSVSREKKESFPLTVTSAQKNPTAFYLCASSMTQGPGELFFGEGSRLTVL.